This T cell receptor (beta chain) was sequenced during a study of metastatic and nonmetastatic thyroid tumors. Study outcomes and limitations: Benign nodules were reported to have significantly lower TCR beta diversity than malignant thyroid tumors, in blood and tumor.

Original methodology: CDR3 was compared across clinicopathological groups, and the resulting differences were used to build a distant-metastasis classifier for papillary thyroid cancer. Using MiXCR, TCRdb reanalyzed the PCR reads. The V and J calls follow TCRdb's processing rather than the paper's. This table holds 15,000 to 20,000 clones, roughly a fifth found once. On this clone: Its antigen is not known.

All patients were untreated before thyroid surgery. Sequences were obtained from adjacent normal tissue. This sequence was found in a female donor with papillary thyroid cancer or a benign thyroid nodule (not recorded which). Some clones in this sample may be carry-over from other donors' samples.

The CDR3 reads CASSPDRGRNEKLFF. CDR3 bases: TGTGCCAGCAGCCCGGACAGGGGGCGGAATGAAAAACTGTTTTTT. The chain combines TRBV7-2 with TRBJ1-4, with 11 bases that match TRBD1. The CDR3 is made up of 15 amino acids. The V gene end was trimmed by 5 bases and the J gene end by 5 bases; junction bases not matched to a gene: 4. Per the germline V gene, CDR1 is SGHTA and CDR2 is FQGNSA.